The 18 T cell receptor beta chains in this list originate from one sample, sequenced in a study of T-cell reconstitution after alpha-beta-depleted transplantation in children. The TCRbeta library was prepared with unique molecular identifiers. MiXCR was run by TCRdb on the PCR reads, yielding one entry per CDR3 protein. The sample carries 120,000 to 150,000 distinct CDR3 sequences, 8% to 10% recorded once. Sequences were derived from PBMCs, mostly from graft donor cells, sampled 180 days after TCRalphabeta/CD19-depleted stem cell transplant. The origin of the receptors is a female patient aged 2-9 years who had a stem cell transplant for congenital amegakaryocytic thrombocytopenia, so the T cells may come from the graft donor.

This clonotype was seen ten or more times. The chain uses TRBV5-1 and TRBJ2-1; 7 nucleotides match TRBD2. With V trimmed by 6 bases and J by 4 bases, 13 bases remained unmatched. The CDR3 is 16 amino acids. Looked up from germline, CDR1 is SGHRS and CDR2 is YFSETQ. The CDR3 loop reads CASTTSSGASYNEQFF. CDR3 coding DNA: TGCGCCAGCACCACGAGCAGCGGGGCCTCTTACAATGAGCAGTTCTTC.

This clonotype came up many times. This chain connects TRBV12-3 or TRBV12-4 to TRBJ2-1; tentative D call: TRBD2 (7 bases). With 6 bases removed from V and 4 bases from J, the gap between germline ends came to 16 bases. This CDR3 region has 15 residues. The DNA of the CDR3 is TGTGCCAGCAGAGAACAGGGAGGGGGATACAATGAGCAGTTCTTC. Its translation: CASREQGGGYNEQFF.

Ten or more counts support this clonotype. The V gene is TRBV12-3 or TRBV12-4, the J gene TRBJ1-5, with D possibly matching TRBD1 (5 bases). This CDR3 comprises 15 residues. V was pared by 3 bases and J by 3 bases, with 12 bases between. The CDR3 DNA is TGTGCCAGCAGTTTTTCAGGGAGGAACAATCAGCCCCAGCATTTT. The encoded protein is CASSFSGRNNQPQHF.

The V call is TRBV6-5, the J call TRBJ1-1, with 7 bases lining up with TRBD1. V was clipped by 6 bases and J by 3 bases; unmatched bases: 13. The germline gives CDR1 MNHEY, CDR2 SVGAGI. The CDR3 sequence is 16 residues long. The DNA of the CDR3 is TGTGCCAGCAGACGACCTACAGGGGCTGGAGACACTGAAGCTTTCTTT. Translated, it gives CASRRPTGAGDTEAFF.

This clonotype was counted many times. This chain uses TRBV5-1 with TRBJ1-1; 9 bases match TRBD1. Germline CDR1 is SGHRS and CDR2 is YFSETQ. The length of the CDR3 is 15 residues. The V and J ends lost 3 bases and 4 bases, in that order; junction bases with no gene match: 7. The CDR3: CASSSYRGHGTEAFF. The CDR3 nucleotides are TGCGCCAGCAGCTCCTACAGGGGGCACGGCACTGAAGCTTTCTTT. The variable domain in full, completed from reference TRBV5-1 and TRBJ1-1, reads KAGVTQTPRYLIKTRGQQVTLSCSPISGHRSVSWYQQTPGQGLQFLFEYFSETQRNKGNFPGRFSGRQFSNSRSEMNVSTLELGDSALYLCASSSYRGHGTEAFFGQGTRLTVV.

This clonotype was seen repeatedly, ten times or more. The chain joins TRBV10-3 to TRBJ2-3; 8 bases agree with TRBD2. The ends lost 6 bases at V and 2 bases at J; junction bases unmatched: 7. Germline assignment: CDR1 ENHRY and CDR2 SYGVKD. The CDR3 loop spans 15 amino acids. The DNA of the CDR3 is TGTGCCATCAGCGCCGGGGGGGTCATCACAGATACGCAGTATTTT. It codes for CAISAGGVITDTQYF.

This chain links TRBV7-6 with TRBJ2-7, with TRBD1 matching 9 bases. V shed 5 bases, J shed 3 bases, and the junction held 11 bases outside the gene matches. The CDR3 is made up of 16 amino acids. CDR1 SGHVS and CDR2 FNYEAQ come from the germline V gene. The CDR3 sequence is CASSPGWGQGFYEQYF. Written as DNA, the CDR3 is TGTGCCAGCAGCCCCGGTTGGGGACAGGGATTCTACGAGCAGTACTTC.

This clonotype was found many times. The chain joins TRBV5-5 to TRBJ2-1; D unresolved. V lost 4 bases to trimming and J lost 5 bases, with 13 bases between them. Germline V lookup: CDR1 SGHKS, CDR2 YYEKEE (reference sequence). This CDR3 spans 14 amino acids. The CDR3 DNA follows: TGTGCCAGCAGCCCCACCATGTACAACAATGAGCAGTTCTTC. Translated: CASSPTMYNNEQFF.

This chain uses TRBV18 with TRBJ2-2, with no clear D. CDR1 is KGHSH, CDR2 LQKENI, per germline. V lost 2 bases and J lost 9, with 7 bases in between. This CDR3 comprises 12 residues. The DNA of the CDR3 is TGTGCCAGCTCACCAGGACGGTGGGAGCTGTTTTTT. Its protein product is CASSPGRWELFF.

Concerning this clonotype: Since a much larger clone is just one base distant, this may be a read error. V usage is TRBV12-3 or TRBV12-4 and J usage is TRBJ2-7; D might be TRBD2 (5 bases). Trimming removed 6 bases from V and 2 bases from J, with 14 bases in between. The CDR3 runs 14 residues. The CDR3 nucleotides are TGTGCCAGCAGGCGGGTTCTGGGTGCCTACGAGCAGTACTTC. It specifies CASRRVLGAYEQYF.

On this clonotype itself: The CDR3 does not end in the conserved phenylalanine or tryptophan, so this is likely a read error. This chain joins TRBV4-2 and TRBJ1-1; D is uncertain. V shed 6 bases and J shed 9 bases, with 20 bases lying between them. In germline, CDR1 is LGHNA, CDR2 YNFKEQ. The CDR3 consists of 14 residues. CDR3 sequence reads: CASRRERREGKAFS. The CDR3 DNA reads TGTGCCAGCAGGCGGGAGAGGCGTGAGGGTAAAGCTTTCTCT.

This clonotype showed up many times. This sequence joins TRBV15 and TRBJ2-1; either TRBD1 or TRBD2 may fit D (5 bases each). This CDR3 has 16 residues. Trimming stripped 3 bases from V and 8 bases from J, with 20 bases between. The germline gives CDR1 LNHNV, CDR2 YYDKDF (reference sequence). The CDR3 spells CATSSYWGPRGDEQFF. CDR3 nucleotide sequence: TGTGCCACCAGCAGTTACTGGGGCCCAAGAGGGGATGAGCAGTTCTTC.

This clonotype was seen at least ten times. This chain links TRBV7-2 with TRBJ1-1; a possible D gene is TRBD1 (6 bases). The germline V gene has CDR1 SGHTA and CDR2 FQGNSA. The ends were cut back, 5 bases at V and 0 bases at J, with 13 bases in the middle. The CDR3 covers 15 residues. The CDR3 region is CASSNRGAMNTEAFF. DNA for the CDR3: TGTGCCAGCAGCAATCGGGGGGCTATGAACACTGAAGCTTTCTTT.

Many counts were recorded for this clonotype. The gene calls are TRBV21-1 and TRBJ1-5; the table gives TRBD1 as D, unverified against the DNA. TRBV21-1 is annotated as a pseudogene. The CDR3 covers 13 residues. CDR3 residues: CAGPGEHNQPQHF. The CDR3 DNA is TGTGCCGGGCCGGGCGAACACAATCAGCCCCAGCATTTT.

The chain uses TRBV4-2 and TRBJ1-5; 9 bases agree with TRBD1. CDR1 and CDR2 from the germline V gene are LGHNA and YNFKEQ. Trimming took 4 bases from V and 5 from J; bases not matched to a gene: 6. This CDR3 comprises 15 residues. CDR3 in amino acids: CASSPDRGIDQPQHF. The DNA of the CDR3 is TGTGCCAGCAGCCCAGACAGGGGGATCGATCAGCCCCAGCATTTT.

This clonotype was counted ten times or more. The J gene is TRBJ1-4, the V gene TRBV29-1; D remains unclear. Germline V gene data show CDR1 as SQVTM and CDR2 as ANQGSEA. The CDR3 spans 14 residues. The germline V and J ends were trimmed by 3 bases and 8 bases, with 16 bases remaining between them. The CDR3 region has the DNA TGCAGCGTTGAGGAGACACCCCATGGGGAAAAACTGTTTTTT. Translating it yields CSVEETPHGEKLFF.

The V call is TRBV12-3 or TRBV12-4, the J call TRBJ1-6, with a possible D match to TRBD1 (6 bases). CDR3 length: 14 amino acids. Trimming shortened V by 4 bases and J by 6 bases, and 10 bases separated the two germline ends. The CDR3 is CASSSDRSNSPLHF. The CDR3 region has the DNA TGTGCCAGCAGTTCAGACAGGAGTAATTCACCCCTCCACTTT.

This clonotype was detected many times. V usage is TRBV29-1 and J usage is TRBJ2-7, with TRBD2 matching 12 bases. CDR3 length equals 14 residues. Trimming cost V 6 bases and J 0 bases; bases outside gene matches: 3. Germline V gene sequence: CDR1 SQVTM, CDR2 ANQGSEA. The CDR3 coding sequence is TGCAGCGTAAGGACTAGCGGGAACTCCTACGAGCAGTACTTC. This translates into CSVRTSGNSYEQYF.